This TCR beta chain was captured by sequencing in a study of blood T cell repertoires in COVID-19. In the study overall: T cells, B-cell-depleted T cells, or PBMCs provided the cDNA or gDNA that served as material.

Trimming removed 6 bases from V and 6 bases from J; junction bases left unmatched: 13. Germline values: CDR1 MDHEN, CDR2 SYDVKM. The CDR3 has 16 amino acids. The assay was immunoSEQ multiplex PCR, and TCRdb's table has in-frame clones only and misses some. The sample shows more than 200,000 clones, about 87% of them seen only once. The rearrangement uses TRBV28 and TRBJ2-2; TRBD2 matches at 7 bases. Sequenced: peripheral blood. The TCR comes from a woman aged 60-75 years with COVID-19, enrolled during active disease. The CDR3 reads CASSKPGLPGSGELFF. In nucleotides, the CDR3 is TGTGCCAGCAGCAAACCGGGACTACCAGGGTCCGGGGAGCTGTTTTTT.